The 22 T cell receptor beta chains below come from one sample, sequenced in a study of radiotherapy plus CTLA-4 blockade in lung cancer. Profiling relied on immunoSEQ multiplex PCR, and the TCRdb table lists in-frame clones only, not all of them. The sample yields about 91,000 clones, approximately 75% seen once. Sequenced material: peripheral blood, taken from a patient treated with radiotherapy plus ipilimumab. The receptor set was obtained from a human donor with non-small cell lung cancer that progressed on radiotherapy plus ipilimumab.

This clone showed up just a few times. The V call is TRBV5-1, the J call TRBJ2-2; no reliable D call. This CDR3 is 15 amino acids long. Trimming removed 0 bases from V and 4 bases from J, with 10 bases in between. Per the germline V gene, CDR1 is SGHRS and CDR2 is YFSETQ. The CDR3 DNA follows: TGCGCCAGCAGCTTGGCCCCGAATCCCACCGGGGAGCTGTTTTTT. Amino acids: CASSLAPNPTGELFF.

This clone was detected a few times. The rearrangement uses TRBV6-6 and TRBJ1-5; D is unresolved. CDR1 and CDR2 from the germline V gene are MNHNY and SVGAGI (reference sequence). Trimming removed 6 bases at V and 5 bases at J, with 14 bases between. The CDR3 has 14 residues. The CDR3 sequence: CASRPSGVHQPQHF. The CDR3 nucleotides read TGTGCCAGCAGACCCAGTGGTGTGCATCAGCCCCAGCATTTT.

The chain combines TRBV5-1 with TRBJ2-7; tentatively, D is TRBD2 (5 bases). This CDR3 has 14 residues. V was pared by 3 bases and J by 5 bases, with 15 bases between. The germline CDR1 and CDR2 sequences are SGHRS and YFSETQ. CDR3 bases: TGCGCCAGCAGCTCCCTAGCCGGATCTGACGAGCAGTACTTC. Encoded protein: CASSSLAGSDEQYF.

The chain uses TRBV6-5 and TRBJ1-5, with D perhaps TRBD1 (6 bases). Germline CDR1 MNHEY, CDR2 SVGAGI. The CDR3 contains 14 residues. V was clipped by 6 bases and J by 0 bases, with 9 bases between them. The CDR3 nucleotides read TGTGCCAGCAGCAGGGGACTTAGCAATCAGCCCCAGCATTTT. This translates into CASSRGLSNQPQHF.

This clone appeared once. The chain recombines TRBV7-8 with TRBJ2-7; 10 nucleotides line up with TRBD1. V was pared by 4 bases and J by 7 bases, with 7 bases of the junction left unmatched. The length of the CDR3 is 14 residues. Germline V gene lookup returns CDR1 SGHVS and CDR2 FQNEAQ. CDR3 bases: TGTGCCAGCAGCTGGGACAGGGGTGGCGGGGAGCAGTACTTC. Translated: CASSWDRGGGEQYF.

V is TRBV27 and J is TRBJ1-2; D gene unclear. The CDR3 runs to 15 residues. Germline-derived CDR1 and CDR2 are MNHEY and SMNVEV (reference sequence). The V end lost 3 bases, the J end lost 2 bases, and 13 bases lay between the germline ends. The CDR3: CASSFSVGGNYGYTF. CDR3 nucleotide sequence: TGTGCCAGCAGTTTCTCCGTGGGAGGAAACTATGGCTACACCTTC.

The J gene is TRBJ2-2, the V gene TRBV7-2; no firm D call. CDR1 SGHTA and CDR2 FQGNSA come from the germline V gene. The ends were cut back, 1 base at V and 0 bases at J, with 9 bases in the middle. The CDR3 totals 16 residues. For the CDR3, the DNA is TGTGCCAGCAGCTTAGGCGCAGTCACGAACACCGGGGAGCTGTTTTTT. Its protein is CASSLGAVTNTGELFF.

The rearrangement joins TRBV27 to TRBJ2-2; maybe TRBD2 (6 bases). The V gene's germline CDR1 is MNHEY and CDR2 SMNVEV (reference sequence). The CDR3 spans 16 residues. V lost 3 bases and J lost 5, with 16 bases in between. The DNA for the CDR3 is TGTGCCAGCAGTTTCCAATGGAGGGCCGGAACCGGGGAGCTGTTTTTT. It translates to CASSFQWRAGTGELFF.

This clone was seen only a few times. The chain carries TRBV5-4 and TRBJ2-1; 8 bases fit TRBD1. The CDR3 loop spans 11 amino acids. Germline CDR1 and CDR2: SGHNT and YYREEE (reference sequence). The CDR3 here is CRTGSLNEQFF. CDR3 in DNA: TGTCGGACAGGGTCGCTCAATGAGCAGTTCTTC.

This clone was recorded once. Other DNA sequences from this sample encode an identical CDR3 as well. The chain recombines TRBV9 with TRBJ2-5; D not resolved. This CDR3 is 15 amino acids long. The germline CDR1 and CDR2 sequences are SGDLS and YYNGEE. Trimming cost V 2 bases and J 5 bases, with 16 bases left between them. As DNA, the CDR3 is TGTGCCAGCAGCGTTAGCCTAGGAACCTACGAGACCCAGTACTTC. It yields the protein CASSVSLGTYETQYF.

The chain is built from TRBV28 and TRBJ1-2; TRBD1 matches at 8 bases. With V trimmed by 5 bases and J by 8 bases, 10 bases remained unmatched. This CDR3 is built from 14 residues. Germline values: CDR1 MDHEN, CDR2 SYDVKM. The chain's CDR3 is CASSAADREGGYTF. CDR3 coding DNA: TGTGCCAGCAGTGCCGCGGACAGGGAGGGGGGCTACACCTTC.

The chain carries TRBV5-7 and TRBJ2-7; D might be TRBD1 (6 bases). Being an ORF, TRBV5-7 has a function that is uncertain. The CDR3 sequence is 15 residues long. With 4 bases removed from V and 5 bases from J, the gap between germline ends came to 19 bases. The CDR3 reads CASSARGRGWHEQYF. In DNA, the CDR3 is TGTGCCAGCAGCGCCCGGGGCAGGGGTTGGCACGAGCAGTACTTC.

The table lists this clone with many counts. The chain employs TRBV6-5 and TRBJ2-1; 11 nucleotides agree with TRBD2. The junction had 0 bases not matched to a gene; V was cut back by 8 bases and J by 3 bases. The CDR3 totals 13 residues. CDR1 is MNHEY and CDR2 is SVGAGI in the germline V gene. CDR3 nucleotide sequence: TGTGCCAGCGGGACTAGCGGCTACAATGAGCAGTTCTTC. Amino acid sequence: CASGTSGYNEQFF.

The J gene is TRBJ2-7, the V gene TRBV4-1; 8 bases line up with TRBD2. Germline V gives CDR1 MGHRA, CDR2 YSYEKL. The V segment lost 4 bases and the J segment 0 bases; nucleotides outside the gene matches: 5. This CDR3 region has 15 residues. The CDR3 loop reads CASSLQRGTSYEQYF. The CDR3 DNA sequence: TGCGCCAGCAGCCTCCAGCGGGGGACCTCCTACGAGCAGTACTTC.

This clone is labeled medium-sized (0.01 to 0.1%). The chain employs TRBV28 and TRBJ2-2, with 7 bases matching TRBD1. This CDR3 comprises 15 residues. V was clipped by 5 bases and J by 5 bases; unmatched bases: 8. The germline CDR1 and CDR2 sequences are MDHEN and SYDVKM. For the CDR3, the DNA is TGTGCCAGCAGTCCAACAGGGGTTGGGACCGGGGAGCTGTTTTTT. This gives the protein CASSPTGVGTGELFF.

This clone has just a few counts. The CDR3 loop is CASRPLGVSNQPQHF. The CDR3 DNA follows: TGTGCCAGTAGGCCCCTAGGAGTGAGCAATCAGCCCCAGCATTTT. The chain recombines TRBV19 with TRBJ1-5; D gene uncertain. Per germline, CDR1 LNHDA and CDR2 SQIVND (reference sequence). V lost 6 bases to trimming and J lost 1 base, with 13 bases between them. There are 15 residues in the CDR3. Based on the CDR3 plus reference TRBV19 and TRBJ1-5, the full variable domain is DGGITQSPKYLFRKEGQNVTLSCEQNLNHDAMYWYRQDPGQGLRLIYYSQIVNDFQKGDIAEGYSVSREKKESFPLTVTSAQKNPTAFYLCASRPLGVSNQPQHFGDGTRLSIL.

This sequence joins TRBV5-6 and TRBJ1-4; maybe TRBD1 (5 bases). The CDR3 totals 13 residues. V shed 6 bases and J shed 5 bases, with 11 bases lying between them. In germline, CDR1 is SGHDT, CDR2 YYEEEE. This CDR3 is CASKSGVNEKLFF. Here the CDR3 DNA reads TGTGCCAGCAAATCGGGGGTGAATGAAAAACTGTTTTTT.

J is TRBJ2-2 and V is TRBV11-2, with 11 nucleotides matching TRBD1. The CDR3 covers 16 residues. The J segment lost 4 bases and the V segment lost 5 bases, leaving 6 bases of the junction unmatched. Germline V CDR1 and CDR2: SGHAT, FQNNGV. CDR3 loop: CASSKGGTGGTGELFF. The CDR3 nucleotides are TGTGCCAGCAGCAAAGGGGGGACAGGGGGCACCGGGGAGCTGTTTTTT.

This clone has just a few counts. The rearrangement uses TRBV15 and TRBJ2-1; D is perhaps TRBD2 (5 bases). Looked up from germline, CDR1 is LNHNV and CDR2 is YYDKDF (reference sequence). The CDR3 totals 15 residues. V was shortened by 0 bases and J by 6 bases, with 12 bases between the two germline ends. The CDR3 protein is CATSRDARRGNEQFF. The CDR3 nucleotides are TGTGCCACCAGCAGAGATGCCCGACGGGGCAATGAGCAGTTCTTC.

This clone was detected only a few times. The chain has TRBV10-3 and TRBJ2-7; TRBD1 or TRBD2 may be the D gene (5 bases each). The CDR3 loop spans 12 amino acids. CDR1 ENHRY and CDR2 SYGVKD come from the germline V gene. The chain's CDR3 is CAISESTERGVV. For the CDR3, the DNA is TGTGCCATCAGTGAATCGACGGAAAGGGGAGTGGTC.

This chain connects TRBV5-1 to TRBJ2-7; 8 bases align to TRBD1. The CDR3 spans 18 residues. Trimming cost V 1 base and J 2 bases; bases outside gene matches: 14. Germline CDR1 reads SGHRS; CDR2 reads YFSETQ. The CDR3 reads CASSLMDGQGGIPYEQYF. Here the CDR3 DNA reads TGCGCCAGCAGCTTGATGGACGGACAGGGAGGTATCCCCTACGAGCAGTACTTC.

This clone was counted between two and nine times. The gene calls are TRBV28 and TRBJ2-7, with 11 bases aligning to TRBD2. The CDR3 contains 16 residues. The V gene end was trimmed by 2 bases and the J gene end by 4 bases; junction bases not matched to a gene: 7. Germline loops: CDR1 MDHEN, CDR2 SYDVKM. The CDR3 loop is CASSLKSSGRKYEQYF. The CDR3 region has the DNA TGTGCCAGCAGTTTAAAGTCTAGCGGGAGGAAGTACGAGCAGTACTTC.